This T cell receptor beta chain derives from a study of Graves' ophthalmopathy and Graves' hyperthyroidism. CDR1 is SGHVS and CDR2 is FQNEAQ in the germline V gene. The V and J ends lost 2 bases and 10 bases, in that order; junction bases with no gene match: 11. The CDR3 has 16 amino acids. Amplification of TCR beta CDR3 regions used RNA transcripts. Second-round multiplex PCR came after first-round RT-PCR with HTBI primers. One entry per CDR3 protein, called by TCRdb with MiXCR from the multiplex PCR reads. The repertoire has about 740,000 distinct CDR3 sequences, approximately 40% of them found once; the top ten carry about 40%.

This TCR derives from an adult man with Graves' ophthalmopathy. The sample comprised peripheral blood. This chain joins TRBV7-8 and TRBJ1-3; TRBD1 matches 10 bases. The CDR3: CASSLTGTGVLGTIYF. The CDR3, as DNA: TGTGCCAGCAGCTTAACCGGGACAGGGGTCCTTGGGACCATATATTTT.